This section outlines one T cell receptor beta chain sequence together with its context. In the authors' methods: Amplifying reference gene primers gave estimates of nucleated cell counts. Data came from immunoSEQ multiplex PCR; TCRdb stores just in-frame clones and leaves some out. V and J calls and clone size come straight from that table; D and trimming were deduced from the DNA. The table includes approximately 100,000 clones, approximately 84% detected once. Germline V lookup: CDR1 MDHEN, CDR2 SYDVKM. The CDR3 length is 14 residues. The trim removed 3 bases at V and 4 bases at J, leaving 3 bases unmatched. The sample originates from a study of blood T cell repertoires in COVID-19. About the study: The samples span acute and convalescent COVID-19 from the United States, Italy and Spain.

This sequence was found in a man in his sixties with acute or convalescent COVID-19. Sequencing was performed on peripheral blood. The genes are TRBV28 and TRBJ1-1, with 9 bases lining up with TRBD1. The CDR3 bases are TGTGCCAGCAGTTTGGGGACAGGGCTCACTGAAGCTTTCTTT. Translated, it gives CASSLGTGLTEAFF. Based on the CDR3 plus reference TRBV28 and TRBJ1-1, the full variable domain is DVKVTQSSRYLVKRTGEKVFLECVQDMDHENMFWYRQDPGLGLRLIYFSYDVKMKEKGDIPEGYSVSREKKERFSLILESASTNQTSMYLCASSLGTGLTEAFFGQGTRLTVV.